These 15 T cell receptor beta chains were sequenced from one sample in a study of lung T cells in sarcoidosis with Löfgren's syndrome. In TCRdb, the reads were re-called with MiXCR into one record per CDR3 protein. The top ten hold around 0.8% of the sample, which has some 19,000 distinct CDR3 sequences, roughly a fifth seen once. Sequenced sample: CD4+ T cells from bronchoalveolar lavage. All receptors derive from a human donor with sarcoidosis (Löfgren's syndrome or another form), or a control subject (not recorded which).

This clonotype was picked up many times. The chain is built from TRBV20-1 and TRBJ2-7; 9 bases agree with TRBD2. V trimming: 4 bases; J trimming: 2 bases; junction bases outside the gene matches: 6. This CDR3 comprises 14 residues. CDR1 and CDR2 from the germline V gene are DFQATT and SNEGSKA (reference sequence). The CDR3 sequence is CSANLAGETYEQYF. The CDR3 DNA follows: TGCAGTGCTAACTTAGCGGGAGAAACCTACGAGCAGTACTTC.

The rearrangement links TRBV7-9 to TRBJ2-3; unclear D gene. CDR1 and CDR2 from the germline V gene are SEHNR and FQNEAQ (reference sequence). The CDR3 consists of 11 residues. Trimming took off 6 bases at V and 4 bases at J, with 5 bases between the two ends. The CDR3 spells CASSQADTQYF. The CDR3 DNA reads TGTGCCAGCAGTCAGGCAGATACGCAGTATTTT.

At least ten counts were recorded for this clonotype. The genes are TRBV20-1 and TRBJ2-5; no clear D gene. CDR1 DFQATT and CDR2 SNEGSKA come from the germline V gene (reference sequence). Deletions cut 5 bases from V and 1 base from J, with 17 bases between. CDR3 length: 15 amino acids. The CDR3 protein is CSALRSGTSQETQYF. The DNA of the CDR3 is TGCAGTGCTCTTCGGTCAGGAACCTCCCAAGAGACCCAGTACTTC.

This clonotype appeared many times. The chain carries TRBV20-1 and TRBJ2-7, with D unresolved. Germline loops: CDR1 DFQATT, CDR2 SNEGSKA (reference sequence). V was trimmed by 3 bases and J by 0 bases, leaving 6 bases between them. The CDR3 spans 12 residues. CDR3 region: CSARYSSYEQYF. The CDR3 bases are TGCAGTGCTAGGTACAGCTCCTACGAGCAGTACTTC.

As concerns this clonotype: A much more abundant neighbour one base away suggests this may be a read error. V gene TRBV7-6 combines with J gene TRBJ2-2, with a tentative D call TRBD2 (5 bases). Germline CDR1 is SGHVS and CDR2 is FNYEAQ. The CDR3 contains 15 residues. The CDR3 is CASSFKSPGIGKLFF. The CDR3 DNA is TGTGCCAGCAGTTTTAAGTCGCCGGGTATCGGGAAGCTGTTTTTT.

This clonotype is labeled as medium-sized. The gene calls are TRBV24-1 and TRBJ2-3; 10 positions agree with TRBD1. The CDR3 consists of 16 residues. Germline V gene data show CDR1 as KGHDR and CDR2 as SFDVKD. V gave up 0 bases and J gave up 2 bases; unmatched junction bases: 1. This CDR3 is CATSDLGTGVTDTQYF. The CDR3 bases are TGTGCCACCAGTGATTTGGGGACAGGGGTCACAGATACGCAGTATTTT.

This clonotype was found many times. The chain couples TRBV2 to TRBJ1-1; 8 nucleotides match TRBD1. Germline CDR1 and CDR2: SNHLY and FYNNEI. Unmatched junction bases numbered 12, after V lost 6 bases and J lost 3 bases. This CDR3 is 16 amino acids long. CDR3 nucleotide sequence: TGTGCCAGCAGCCTCGGACAGGGAGGTCAGGACACTGAAGCTTTCTTT. This encodes CASSLGQGGQDTEAFF.

This clonotype was counted ten times or more. The V and J genes are TRBV7-9 and TRBJ2-1; D perhaps matches TRBD2 (5 bases). CDR1 and CDR2 from the germline V gene are SEHNR and FQNEAQ (reference sequence). V lost 0 bases and J lost 9, with 9 bases in between. The CDR3 covers 13 residues. The CDR3 region has the DNA TGTGCCAGCAGCTTAGCCGGGGTTGGTGAGCAGTTCTTC. Translating it yields CASSLAGVGEQFF.

This clonotype was seen more than once but under ten times. The gene calls are TRBV12-3 or TRBV12-4 and TRBJ2-7; D might be TRBD1 or TRBD2, each matching 5 bases. CDR3 size: 14 residues. The V end lost 5 bases, the J end lost 1 base, and 12 bases lay between the germline ends. DNA for the CDR3: TGTGCCAGCAGTAACCGGGACCGGTCCTACGAGCAGTACTTC. It codes for CASSNRDRSYEQYF.

Points on this clonotype: This may come from a read error, since a much larger clone is one base off. V and J are TRBV11-1 and TRBJ2-3; D perhaps matches TRBD2 (6 bases). CDR1 is SGHAT and CDR2 is FQDESV in the germline V gene (reference sequence). This CDR3 region has 16 residues. CDR3 nucleotides: TGTGCCAGCAGCCCCACCGGAGGGGCGCGCACAGATACGCAGTGTTTT. It yields the protein CASSPTGGARTDTQCF.

The CDR3 reads CASSPSGSAPYEQYF. The CDR3 nucleotides read TGTGCCAGCAGCCCTAGCGGGAGCGCCCCCTACGAGCAGTACTTC. The chain uses TRBV5-4 and TRBJ2-7; 10 bases align to TRBD2. The germline V gene encodes CDR1 SGHNT and CDR2 YYREEE (reference sequence). J lost 2 bases, V lost 4 bases, and 6 bases had no gene match. The CDR3 loop spans 15 amino acids. Using reference TRBV5-4 and TRBJ2-7 for the parts outside the CDR3, the full variable domain is ETGVTQSPTHLIKTRGQQVTLRCSSQSGHNTVSWYQQALGQGPQFIFQYYREEENGRGNFPPRFSGLQFPNYSSELNVNALELDDSALYLCASSPSGSAPYEQYFGPGTRLTVT.

By sample share, this clonotype is medium-sized (0.01 to 0.1%). The gene calls are TRBV20-1 and TRBJ2-5; D remains unclear. V gave up 3 bases and J gave up 2 bases, with 10 bases separating them. The CDR3 has 13 amino acids. Germline V gene data show CDR1 as DFQATT and CDR2 as SNEGSKA (reference sequence). CDR3 sequence reads: CSASNTAQETQYF. CDR3 DNA: TGCAGTGCTAGCAACACAGCACAAGAGACCCAGTACTTC.

This clonotype has just a few counts. This rearrangement joins TRBV7-3 to TRBJ2-1; 7 bases are shared with TRBD2. Germline-derived CDR1 and CDR2 are SGHTA and FQGTGA. The V gene end was trimmed by 2 bases and the J gene end by 5 bases; junction bases not matched to a gene: 18. The CDR3 spans 19 residues. The CDR3 sequence: CASSLLGPSGAGSDNEQFF. As DNA, the CDR3 is TGTGCCAGCAGCTTATTGGGCCCTAGCGGAGCTGGAAGCGACAATGAGCAGTTCTTC.

In this sample, this clonotype is medium-sized. This chain uses TRBV15 with TRBJ1-1; D is unclear. V lost 5 bases and J 9 bases, leaving 19 bases between the germline ends. This CDR3 spans 14 amino acids. Germline values: CDR1 LNHNV, CDR2 YYDKDF (reference sequence). CDR3 region: CATSAERSVPKAFF. CDR3 nucleotides: TGTGCCACCAGCGCAGAGAGGAGTGTCCCTAAAGCTTTCTTT.

The chain uses TRBV11-3 and TRBJ1-3; D unclear. Germline CDR1 reads SGHNT; CDR2 reads YENEEA. The CDR3 is 15 amino acids. V was clipped by 4 bases and J by 0 bases, with 10 bases between them. CDR3 amino acids: CASSSGIASGNTIYF. DNA of the CDR3: TGTGCCAGCAGCTCGGGGATTGCCTCTGGAAACACCATATATTTT.